In its sample, the clone carrying this TCR beta chain was seen many times. The antigen is undetermined. The data originate from a study of early T cells in non-severe SARS-CoV-2 infection. Study details: Investigators sequenced bulk RNA drawn from unsorted whole blood, and chains remained unpaired.

Each single cDNA molecule received a unique molecular identifier. TCRdb re-analysed the 5' RACE reads in MiXCR, keeping a single row per CDR3 protein. The table records about 67,000 distinct CDR3 sequences, approximately 10% of them present only once. Regarding the study as a whole: VDJdb-based annotation leaned toward anti-spike CD8 responses and missed private and CD4 specificities.

Trimming took 7 bases from V and 7 from J, leaving 11 bases between them. The CDR3 is 13 residues long. CDR1 SNHLY and CDR2 FYNNEI come from the germline V gene. This chain links TRBV2 with TRBJ1-6, with D possibly being TRBD1 (5 bases). The TCR originated in an adult who was a healthcare worker with PCR-confirmed SARS-CoV-2 infection or an uninfected control (not recorded which). The sequenced material came from whole blood. The DNA of the CDR3 is TGTGCCAGCACGGCAGGGTGGAATTCACCCCTCCACTTT. Translated: CASTAGWNSPLHF.